These T cell receptor beta chains were read from a single sample in a study of T-cell memory formation after mild COVID-19. A single record per CDR3 protein comes from TCRdb applying MiXCR to the 5' RACE reads. The table has a few hundred thousand distinct CDR3 sequences, roughly 25% seen once. Sequenced material: PBMCs or a T cell subset sorted from them (not recorded which). These receptors were obtained from an adult woman who had mild COVID-19 (a few samples of this study predate the infection). Cell type and time point are not known. The CDR3 runs from the conserved cysteine through the conserved F or W. Each record gives: V gene, J gene, CDR3 protein.

>TRBV7-6|TRBJ1-1
CAIGTGPNTEAFF
>TRBV29-1|TRBJ2-7
CSVVEGPVYEQYF
>TRBV18|TRBJ1-2
CASSLYRDGYTF
>TRBV20-1|TRBJ2-1
CSARELSSSSMSYNEQFF
>TRBV12-3/TRBV12-4|TRBJ2-3
CASTPQGTDTQYF
>TRBV12-3/TRBV12-4|TRBJ1-1
CASSRGPNTEAFF
>TRBV6-5|TRBJ1-1
CASSYSMGGNTEAFF
>TRBV20-1|TRBJ1-1
CSAFRQGENTEAFF
>TRBV6-1|TRBJ1-2
CASSEQVQTNYGYTF
>TRBV29-1|TRBJ1-1
CSTIDHGLRDTEAFF
>TRBV7-2|TRBJ2-1
CASSQDRGVGEQFF
>TRBV24-1|TRBJ1-1
CATGSGGTEAFF
>TRBV7-9|TRBJ2-1
CASSLGLVIRGEQFF
>TRBV5-1|TRBJ2-2
CASSLEWHTGELFF
>TRBV15|TRBJ1-1
CATSRGGSATEAFF
>TRBV12-3/TRBV12-4|TRBJ1-5
CASSLAGGQPQHF
>TRBV9|TRBJ1-4
CASSPGAEGTNEKLFF
>TRBV20-1|TRBJ2-3
CSARVFGEAGTDTQYF
>TRBV7-9|TRBJ2-6
CASSYPRGGAGVNVLTF
>TRBV15|TRBJ2-4
CATSKRNWENIQYF
>TRBV5-1|TRBJ2-1
CASSSTSGGPYNEQFF
>TRBV7-9|TRBJ2-1
CASSSAYGNEQFF
>TRBV20-1|TRBJ1-2
CSARVNYGYTF
>TRBV7-9|TRBJ1-3
CASSFWGRKGNTIYF
>TRBV20-1|TRBJ1-5
CSASRGLGSNQPQHF
>TRBV10-3|TRBJ2-1
CAIGTLQRNEQFF
>TRBV11-2|TRBJ2-5
CASSLVGPSGPWGETQYF
>TRBV27|TRBJ2-7
CASSGLAGVTPHEQYF
>TRBV6-5|TRBJ1-2
CASSYAPGGAGGYTF
>TRBV25-1|TRBJ2-1
CASSDRDGLGNEQFF
>TRBV20-1|TRBJ2-6
CSAIGSGANVLTF
>TRBV2|TRBJ2-3
CASSGLKTGITDTQYF
>TRBV5-1|TRBJ1-2
CALPDGLNYGYTF
>TRBV5-6|TRBJ2-1
CASRVQSSYNEQFF